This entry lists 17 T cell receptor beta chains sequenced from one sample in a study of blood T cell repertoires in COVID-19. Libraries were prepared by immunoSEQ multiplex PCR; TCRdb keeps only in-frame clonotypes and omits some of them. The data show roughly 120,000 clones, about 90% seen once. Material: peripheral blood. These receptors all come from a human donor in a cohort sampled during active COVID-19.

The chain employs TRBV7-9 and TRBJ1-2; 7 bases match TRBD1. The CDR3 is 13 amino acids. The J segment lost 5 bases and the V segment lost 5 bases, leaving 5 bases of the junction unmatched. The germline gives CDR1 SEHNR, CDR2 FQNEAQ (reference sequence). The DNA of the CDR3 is TGTGCCAGCAGCCCCGGACAGGCTTATGGCTACACCTTC. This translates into CASSPGQAYGYTF.

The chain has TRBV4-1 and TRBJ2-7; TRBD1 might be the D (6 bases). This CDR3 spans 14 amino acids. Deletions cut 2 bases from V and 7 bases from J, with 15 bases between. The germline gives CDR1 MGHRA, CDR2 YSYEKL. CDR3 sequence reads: CASSQPTGSGEQYF. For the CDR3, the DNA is TGCGCCAGCAGCCAACCTACAGGGTCTGGGGAGCAGTACTTC.

CDR3: CASSRQGVSPLHF. Written as DNA, the CDR3 is TGTGCCAGCAGTCGGCAGGGTGTTTCACCCCTCCACTTT. V and J are TRBV7-9 and TRBJ1-6; possible D gene TRBD1, 5 bases. Trimming took 6 bases from V and 9 from J, leaving 12 bases between them. This CDR3 comprises 13 residues. CDR1 and CDR2 from the germline V gene are SEHNR and FQNEAQ (reference sequence).

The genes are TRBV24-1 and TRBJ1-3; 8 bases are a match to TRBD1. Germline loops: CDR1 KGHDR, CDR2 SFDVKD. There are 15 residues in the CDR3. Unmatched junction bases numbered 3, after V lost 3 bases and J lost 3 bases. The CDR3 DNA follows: TGTGCCACCAGTGATCCAGGGGGCCTTGGAAACACCATATATTTT. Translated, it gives CATSDPGGLGNTIYF.

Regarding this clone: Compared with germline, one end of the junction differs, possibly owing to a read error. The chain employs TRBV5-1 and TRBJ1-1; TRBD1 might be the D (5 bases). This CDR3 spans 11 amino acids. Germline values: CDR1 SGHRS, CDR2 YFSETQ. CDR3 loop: CASAGNAEAFF. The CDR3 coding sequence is TGCGCCAGTGCAGGGAACGCTGAAGCTTTCTTT. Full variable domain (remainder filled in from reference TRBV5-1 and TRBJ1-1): KAGVTQTPRYLIKTRGQQVTLSCSPISGHRSVSWYQQTPGQGLQFLFEYFSETQRNKGNFPGRFSGRQFSNSRSEMNVSTLELGDSALYLCASAGNAEAFFGQGTRLTVV.

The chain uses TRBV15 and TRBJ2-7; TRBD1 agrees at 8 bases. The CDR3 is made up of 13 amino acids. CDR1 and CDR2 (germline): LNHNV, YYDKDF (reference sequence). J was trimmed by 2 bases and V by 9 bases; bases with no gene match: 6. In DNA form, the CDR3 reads TGTGCCACGGGATCAGGGGGCACCTACGAGCAGTACTTC. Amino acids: CATGSGGTYEQYF.

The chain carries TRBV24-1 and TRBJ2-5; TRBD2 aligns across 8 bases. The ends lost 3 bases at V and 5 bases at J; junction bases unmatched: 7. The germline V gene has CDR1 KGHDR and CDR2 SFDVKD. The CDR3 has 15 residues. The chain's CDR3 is CATSDPRGGRETQYF. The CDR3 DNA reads TGTGCCACCAGTGATCCCCGGGGGGGCCGGGAGACCCAGTACTTC.

Here the CDR3 reads CASSPRGVSSYNEQFF. The CDR3 DNA is TGTGCCAGCAGCCCGCGGGGTGTTAGCTCCTACAATGAGCAGTTCTTC. V gene TRBV7-3 combines with J gene TRBJ2-1; perhaps TRBD2 as D (6 bases). The CDR3 is 16 amino acids. Looked up from germline, CDR1 is SGHTA and CDR2 is FQGTGA. Between the trimmed V and J ends, which lost 5 bases and 0 bases, there was a span of 14 bases.

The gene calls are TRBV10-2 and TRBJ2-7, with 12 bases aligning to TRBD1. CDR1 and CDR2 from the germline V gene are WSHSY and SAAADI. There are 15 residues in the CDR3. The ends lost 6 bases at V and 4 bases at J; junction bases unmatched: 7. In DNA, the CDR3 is TGCGCCAGCAGAACCGGGACAGGGGGCGATTACGAGCAGTACTTC. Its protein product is CASRTGTGGDYEQYF.

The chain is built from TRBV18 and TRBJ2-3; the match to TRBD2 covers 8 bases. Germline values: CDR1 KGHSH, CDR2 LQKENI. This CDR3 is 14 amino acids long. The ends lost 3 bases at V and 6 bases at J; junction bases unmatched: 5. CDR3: CASSPRTGGDTQYF. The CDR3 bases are TGTGCCAGCTCACCCAGGACGGGAGGGGATACGCAGTATTTT.

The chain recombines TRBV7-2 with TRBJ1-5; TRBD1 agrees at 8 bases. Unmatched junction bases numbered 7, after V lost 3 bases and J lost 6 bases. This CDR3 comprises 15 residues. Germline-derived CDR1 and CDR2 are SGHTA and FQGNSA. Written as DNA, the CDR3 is TGTGCCAGCAGCTTTATCCAGGGGGCTTTTCAGCCCCAGCATTTT. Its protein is CASSFIQGAFQPQHF.

The CDR3 here is CASSIRQGVFRSPLHF. CDR3 coding DNA: TGTGCCAGCAGCATCCGACAGGGGGTGTTTAGGTCACCCCTCCACTTT. The gene calls are TRBV11-2 and TRBJ1-6; 9 positions match TRBD1. Germline CDR1 and CDR2: SGHAT and FQNNGV. The CDR3 consists of 16 residues. The junction had 12 bases not matched to a gene; V was cut back by 5 bases and J by 10 bases. Using reference TRBV11-2 and TRBJ1-6 for the parts outside the CDR3, the full variable domain is EAGVAQSPRYKIIEKRQSVAFWCNPISGHATLYWYQQILGQGPKLLIQFQNNGVVDDSQLPKDRFSAERLKGVDSTLKIQPAKLEDSAVYLCASSIRQGVFRSPLHFGNGTRLTVT.

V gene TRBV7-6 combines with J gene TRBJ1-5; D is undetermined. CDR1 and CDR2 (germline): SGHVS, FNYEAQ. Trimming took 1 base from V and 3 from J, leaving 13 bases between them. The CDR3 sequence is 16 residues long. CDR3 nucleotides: TGTGCCAGCAGCTTAGGTGCGGGTAGGGACAATCAGCCCCAGCATTTT. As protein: CASSLGAGRDNQPQHF.

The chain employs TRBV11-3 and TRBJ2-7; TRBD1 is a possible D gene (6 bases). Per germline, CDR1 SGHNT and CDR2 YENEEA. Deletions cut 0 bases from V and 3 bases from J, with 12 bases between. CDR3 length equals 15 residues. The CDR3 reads CASSLDHREIYEQYF. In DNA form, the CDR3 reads TGTGCCAGCAGCTTAGATCACAGGGAAATCTACGAGCAGTACTTC.

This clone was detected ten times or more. CDR3 nucleotides: TGTGCCAGCAGCTCCCGGACTAGCGGGACCGCGAACACCGGGGAGCTGTTTTTT. Protein sequence: CASSSRTSGTANTGELFF. The rearrangement links TRBV7-8 to TRBJ2-2; 12 bases are a match to TRBD2. The CDR3 totals 18 residues. Trimming removed 4 bases from V and 0 bases from J; junction bases left unmatched: 6. Germline loops: CDR1 SGHVS, CDR2 FQNEAQ.

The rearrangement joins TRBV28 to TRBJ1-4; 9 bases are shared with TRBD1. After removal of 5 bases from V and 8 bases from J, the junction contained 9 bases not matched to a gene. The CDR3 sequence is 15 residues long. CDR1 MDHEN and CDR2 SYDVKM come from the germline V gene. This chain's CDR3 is CASSIPTGGREKLFF. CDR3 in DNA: TGTGCCAGCAGTATTCCGACAGGGGGACGGGAAAAACTGTTTTTT. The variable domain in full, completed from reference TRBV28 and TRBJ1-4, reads DVKVTQSSRYLVKRTGEKVFLECVQDMDHENMFWYRQDPGLGLRLIYFSYDVKMKEKGDIPEGYSVSREKKERFSLILESASTNQTSMYLCASSIPTGGREKLFFGSGTQLSVL.

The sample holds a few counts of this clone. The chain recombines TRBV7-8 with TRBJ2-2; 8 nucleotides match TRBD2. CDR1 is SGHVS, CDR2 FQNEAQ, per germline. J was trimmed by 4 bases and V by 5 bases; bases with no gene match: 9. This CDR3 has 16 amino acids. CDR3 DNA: TGTGCCAGCAGCCCCCGGGGACTAGGGCCCACCGGGGAGCTGTTTTTT. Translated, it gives CASSPRGLGPTGELFF.